This TCR beta chain is from a study of blood T cell repertoires in COVID-19. Study information: T cells, B-cell-depleted T cells, or PBMCs provided the cDNA or gDNA that served as material.

Participant ages covered 18 to 89 years across about two dozen US areas. Cohorts were determined from participant-reported clinical history. TCRdb keeps only in-frame clones here, not all; method: immunoSEQ multiplex PCR. Of roughly 320,000 clones listed, 90% were seen once; the top ten hold roughly 3.9%. V lost 5 bases, J lost 0 bases, and 14 bases lay in between. The CDR3 has 17 residues. The germline CDR1 and CDR2 sequences are SEHNR and FQNEAQ (reference sequence). The rearrangement links TRBV7-9 to TRBJ2-6; D is possibly TRBD1 (6 bases). The sample taken for sequencing was PBMCs or T cells enriched from blood (not recorded which). The source of this sequence is a woman between 25 and 40 years old who had been exposed to COVID-19. The CDR3 sequence is CASSPATGFSGANVLTF. In DNA form, the CDR3 reads TGTGCCAGCAGCCCTGCGACAGGTTTCTCTGGGGCCAACGTCCTGACTTTC.